This T cell receptor beta chain was identified in a study of blood T cells in healthy people across ages. The V segment lost 6 bases and the J segment 2 bases; nucleotides outside the gene matches: 4. Germline V CDR1 and CDR2: DFQATT, SNEGSKA (reference sequence). CDR3 length equals 13 residues. The use of a sample-barcoded 5' primer and a J-beta primer mix characterized a second PCR of roughly 6 to 11 cycles. All samples gave at least 2.5 million CDR3-containing paired-end reads. TCRdb re-called the 5' RACE reads through MiXCR, storing one row per CDR3 protein. This table holds a few hundred thousand distinct CDR3 sequences, 27% found once. The sample also formed part of further work on T cells of mothers and their children. That report adds: At a rate of 1.5 ug per 15 ul, cDNA synthesis received all of the extracted RNA. Each child gave around 3 million TCR beta CDR3 reads (each mother, over 9 million). No clones detected were persistent microchimeric T cell clones.

Source material: blood. This receptor was identified in a boy aged 2 to 10 in good health. This chain links TRBV20-1 with TRBJ1-3, with 7 bases fitting TRBD1. Here the CDR3 reads CSARGEPGNTIYF. CDR3 nucleotides: TGCAGTGCCAGGGGGGAACCTGGAAACACCATATATTTT.